The text below deals with one T cell receptor beta chain. CDR3 length: 16 amino acids. Between the trimmed V and J ends, which lost 5 bases and 3 bases, there was a span of 19 bases. The germline V gene encodes CDR1 SEHNR and CDR2 FQNEAQ (reference sequence). The data were taken from a study of control samples from healthy donors and cancer patients. Libraries were prepared by immunoSEQ multiplex PCR; TCRdb keeps only in-frame clonotypes and omits some of them. Among tens of thousands of clones, roughly 89% were seen once, and the ten largest hold 1.6%. The clonotype was recovered from a man in his forties with colorectal cancer. This chain joins TRBV7-9 and TRBJ1-1; D unclear. Input material: PBMCs. CDR3 DNA: TGTGCCAGCAGCCCAGACCCTTACATTCCGGACACTGAAGCTTTCTTT. Its protein product is CASSPDPYIPDTEAFF.